Shown below are 25 T cell receptor beta chains from a single sample sequenced in a study of PD-L1 blockade in urothelial cancer (dated by TCRdb to about 2017). The method was the immunoSEQ multiplex PCR assay. The clones in this table, taken by TCRdb from immuneACCESS, are in-frame only. Not every clone is retained; where verified, under half of the shortfall comes from an unresolved V gene, and the cause of the rest is unknown. This sample gives 35,000 to 40,000 clones in total; roughly 38% of them show up just once. Jointly, the top ten make up around 10% of the sample. The time point label of this sample denotes: pretreatment tumor sample. The specimen comprised tumor tissue, sampled before atezolizumab (anti-PD-L1) treatment. All receptors derive from a man in his sixties with urothelial cancer.

The rearrangement links TRBV28 to TRBJ2-7, with 12 positions matching TRBD2. Germline lookup yields CDR1 MDHEN and CDR2 SYDVKM. The CDR3 has 15 residues. With V trimmed by 5 bases and J by 7 bases, 9 bases remained unmatched. The CDR3, as DNA: TGTGCCAGCAGTCCGATGACTAGCGGGAGAAGAGAGCAGTACTTC. Protein product: CASSPMTSGRREQYF.

The sample holds many counts of this clone. The rearrangement joins TRBV6-8 to TRBJ2-4, with no clear D. In germline, CDR1 is MNHGY, CDR2 SAAAGT. Trimming cost V 0 bases and J 8 bases, with 14 bases left between them. CDR3 size: 15 residues. The CDR3 region is CASSYSGYDWDIQYF. CDR3 bases: TGTGCCAGCAGTTACTCTGGATATGATTGGGACATTCAGTACTTC.

This sequence joins TRBV7-2 and TRBJ1-2; D perhaps matches TRBD1 (5 bases). Trimming removed 6 bases from V and 5 bases from J, with 16 bases in between. Germline CDR1 is SGHTA and CDR2 is FQGNSA. This CDR3 is built from 14 residues. The CDR3 DNA reads TGTGCCAGCAGTACTAAGAGGGGAAAGTATGGCTACACCTTC. It is translated as CASSTKRGKYGYTF.

This clone was seen repeatedly, ten times or more. This chain uses TRBV2 with TRBJ2-5; possibly TRBD2 for D (6 bases). V gave up 8 bases and J gave up 9 bases, with 19 bases separating them. This CDR3 comprises 13 residues. Per germline, CDR1 SNHLY and CDR2 FYNNEI. For the CDR3, the DNA is TGTGCCAGCCAGGGACCCACTTGGGGGGCCCAGTACTTC. It translates to CASQGPTWGAQYF.

This clone was picked up a small number of times. CDR3 residues: CASSGLPGTGASPLHF. Here the CDR3 DNA reads TGTGCCAGCAGTGGGCTGCCCGGGACAGGGGCTTCACCCCTCCACTTT. The chain uses TRBV6-8 and TRBJ1-6; 10 bases fit TRBD1. V lost 5 bases to trimming and J lost 9 bases; unmatched junction nucleotides: 10. Germline V gene sequence: CDR1 MNHGY, CDR2 SAAAGT. The CDR3 covers 16 residues.

In its sample, this clone was seen many times. The chain carries TRBV4-1 and TRBJ2-3; 7 bases fit TRBD2. Losses at the gene ends were 0 bases for V and 0 bases for J; bases not matched to a gene: 3. Germline V lookup: CDR1 MGHRA, CDR2 YSYEKL. The CDR3 has 16 amino acids. CDR3 protein: CASSQDGEGSTDTQYF. As DNA, the CDR3 is TGCGCCAGCAGCCAAGATGGGGAGGGGAGCACAGATACGCAGTATTTT.

V gene TRBV18 combines with J gene TRBJ1-3, with a weak D call TRBD1 (6 bases). V gave up 0 bases and J gave up 0 bases, with 9 bases separating them. The CDR3 length is 16 residues. Germline CDR1 is KGHSH and CDR2 is LQKENI. As DNA, the CDR3 is TGTGCCAGCTCACCACCGGTCAGGGGCTCTGGAAACACCATATATTTT. This gives the protein CASSPPVRGSGNTIYF. Supplemented by reference TRBV18 and TRBJ1-3, the full variable domain reads NAGVMQNPRHLVRRRGQEARLRCSPMKGHSHVYWYRQLPEEGLKFMVYLQKENIIDESGMPKERFSAEFPKEGPSILRIQQVVRGDSAAYFCASSPPVRGSGNTIYFGEGSWLTVV.

This clone was detected a few times. The chain is built from TRBV9 and TRBJ1-1, with 7 bases matching TRBD1. The trim removed 4 bases at V and 5 bases at J, leaving 8 bases unmatched. The CDR3 extends over 14 amino acids. CDR1 is SGDLS, CDR2 YYNGEE, per germline. In DNA, the CDR3 is TGTGCCAGCAGCCCGACAGGGTTTTCTACTGAAGCTTTCTTT. Its protein is CASSPTGFSTEAFF.

This clone has a handful of counts. The chain combines TRBV19 with TRBJ1-1, with 9 bases lining up with TRBD1. Looked up from germline, CDR1 is LNHDA and CDR2 is SQIVND (reference sequence). CDR3 length: 16 amino acids. V lost 4 bases, J lost 1 base, and 7 bases stayed unmatched. The CDR3 loop reads CASSTYRGLGNTEAFF. The CDR3 DNA follows: TGTGCCAGTAGTACCTACAGGGGGCTGGGGAACACTGAAGCTTTCTTT.

V usage is TRBV29-1 and J usage is TRBJ2-7; no clear D gene. Germline assignment: CDR1 SQVTM and CDR2 ANQGSEA. The CDR3 covers 14 residues. The germline V and J ends were trimmed by 3 bases and 2 bases, with 14 bases remaining between them. CDR3 nucleotides: TGCAGCGTTGAGGGGATGGCGGAGACCTACGAGCAGTACTTC. Translating it yields CSVEGMAETYEQYF.

The chain joins TRBV30 to TRBJ1-5; the match to TRBD1 covers 7 bases. J gave up 5 bases and V 2 bases, and 6 bases lay outside the gene matches. The CDR3 has 14 amino acids. Germline V lookup: CDR1 GTSNPN, CDR2 SVGIG (reference sequence). This chain's CDR3 is CAWSPGTADQPQHF. The CDR3 DNA is TGTGCCTGGAGTCCGGGGACAGCCGATCAGCCCCAGCATTTT.

This rearrangement joins TRBV28 to TRBJ1-2, with D unresolved. The germline gives CDR1 MDHEN, CDR2 SYDVKM. The length of the CDR3 is 14 residues. Trimming took off 7 bases at V and 2 bases at J, with 14 bases between the two ends. CDR3 residues: CASTQTGVNYGYTF. CDR3 bases: TGTGCCAGCACCCAGACCGGGGTAAACTATGGCTACACCTTC.

V is TRBV19 and J is TRBJ1-5; TRBD1 might be the D (6 bases). Germline CDR1 reads LNHDA; CDR2 reads SQIVND (reference sequence). This CDR3 comprises 17 residues. Trimming cost V 5 bases and J 4 bases, with 21 bases left between them. This CDR3 is CASSGLGHLDKNQPQHF. CDR3 nucleotide sequence: TGTGCCAGTAGTGGCCTGGGACACCTTGATAAGAATCAGCCCCAGCATTTT. The whole variable domain, filled in from reference TRBV19 and TRBJ1-5, reads DGGITQSPKYLFRKEGQNVTLSCEQNLNHDAMYWYRQDPGQGLRLIYYSQIVNDFQKGDIAEGYSVSREKKESFPLTVTSAQKNPTAFYLCASSGLGHLDKNQPQHFGDGTRLSIL.

In its sample, this clone is large. V usage is TRBV6-8 and J usage is TRBJ1-1; D perhaps matches TRBD1 (5 bases). This CDR3 region has 14 residues. Deletions cut 5 bases from V and 0 bases from J, with 10 bases between. The V gene's germline CDR1 is MNHGY and CDR2 SAAAGT. Here the CDR3 reads CASSAGLMNTEAFF. Written as DNA, the CDR3 is TGTGCCAGCAGTGCGGGACTGATGAACACTGAAGCTTTCTTT.

This clone was seen repeatedly, ten times or more. This chain's CDR3 is CASSLGPRGSGNTIYF. DNA for the CDR3: TGTGCCAGCAGCTTAGGGCCCAGGGGCTCTGGAAACACCATATATTTT. The gene calls are TRBV11-3 and TRBJ1-3; D perhaps matches TRBD1 (6 bases). The CDR3 runs 16 residues. CDR1 is SGHNT and CDR2 is YENEEA in the germline V gene. Trimming removed 1 base at V and 0 bases at J, with 10 bases between.

This clone was seen only a few times. The V gene is TRBV11-3, the J gene TRBJ1-4; D is possibly TRBD1 (6 bases). Trimming left V 0 bases short and J 8 bases short, with 13 bases between. The CDR3 covers 15 residues. Looked up from germline, CDR1 is SGHNT and CDR2 is YENEEA. The CDR3 is CASSLEQGSGEKLFF. In DNA, the CDR3 is TGTGCCAGCAGCTTAGAACAGGGCTCGGGAGAAAAACTGTTTTTT. Based on the CDR3 plus reference TRBV11-3 and TRBJ1-4, the full variable domain is EAGVVQSPRYKIIEKKQPVAFWCNPISGHNTLYWYLQNLGQGPELLIRYENEEAVDDSQLPKDRFSAERLKGVDSTLKIQPAELGDSAVYLCASSLEQGSGEKLFFGSGTQLSVL.

The rearrangement links TRBV28 to TRBJ1-4; D remains ambiguous. V was trimmed by 5 bases and J by 4 bases, leaving 5 bases between them. The CDR3 has 12 amino acids. Per the germline V gene, CDR1 is MDHEN and CDR2 is SYDVKM. The CDR3 sequence is CASSQSNEKLFF. The CDR3 DNA sequence: TGTGCCAGCAGTCAAAGTAATGAAAAACTGTTTTTT.

A few counts support this clone. This rearrangement joins TRBV28 to TRBJ2-7; possibly TRBD2 for D (5 bases). Germline CDR1 and CDR2: MDHEN and SYDVKM. V lost 7 bases and J 11 bases, leaving 21 bases between the germline ends. The CDR3 has 13 residues. This chain's CDR3 is CASTGVMQDVEYF. The CDR3 DNA follows: TGTGCCAGCACCGGGGTTATGCAGGACGTCGAGTACTTC.

The J gene is TRBJ2-7, the V gene TRBV10-2, with D possibly matching TRBD1 (6 bases). From germline, CDR1 is WSHSY and CDR2 SAAADI. Trimming shortened V by 1 base and J by 5 bases, and 15 bases separated the two germline ends. CDR3 length: 15 amino acids. The CDR3 loop is CASSEFGQLRDEQYF. The CDR3 bases are TGCGCCAGCAGTGAGTTCGGACAGCTCAGGGACGAGCAGTACTTC.

The rearrangement joins TRBV19 to TRBJ2-2; D not certain. CDR1 is LNHDA, CDR2 SQIVND, per germline (reference sequence). V was shortened by 2 bases and J by 6 bases, with 10 bases between the two germline ends. The CDR3 totals 14 residues. This CDR3 reads CASSIRTPAGELFF. CDR3 sequence (DNA): TGTGCCAGTAGTATAAGGACGCCCGCCGGGGAGCTGTTTTTT.

V is TRBV5-1 and J is TRBJ2-2, with 8 bases identical to TRBD1. The germline V gene encodes CDR1 SGHRS and CDR2 YFSETQ. The CDR3 runs 16 residues. V lost 1 base to trimming and J lost 3 bases; unmatched junction nucleotides: 5. This CDR3 reads CASSLLGQGDTGELFF. Here the CDR3 DNA reads TGCGCCAGCAGCTTGCTTGGACAGGGCGACACCGGGGAGCTGTTTTTT.

The chain is built from TRBV19 and TRBJ1-1; 7 bases line up with TRBD1. Germline CDR1 is LNHDA and CDR2 is SQIVND (reference sequence). The V segment lost 3 bases and the J segment 1 base; nucleotides outside the gene matches: 11. CDR3 size: 17 residues. CDR3 nucleotide sequence: TGTGCCAGTAGTATCCACGGGCAGGGGGTAAGGAACACTGAAGCTTTCTTT. Its translation: CASSIHGQGVRNTEAFF.

The chain joins TRBV6-8 to TRBJ2-5, with TRBD1 matching over 7 bases. Losses at the gene ends were 5 bases for V and 2 bases for J; bases not matched to a gene: 5. CDR1 and CDR2 (germline): MNHGY, SAAAGT. CDR3 length: 14 amino acids. The CDR3 DNA is TGTGCCAGCAGTAAGGGACAGCTTCAAGAGACCCAGTACTTC. Its translation is CASSKGQLQETQYF.

The CDR3 reads CASSPRGRAEQFF. DNA of the CDR3: TGTGCCAGCTCACCACGGGGCAGGGCTGAGCAGTTCTTC. This chain joins TRBV18 and TRBJ2-1; weak D call: TRBD1 (5 bases). The CDR3 is 13 residues long. The V gene's germline CDR1 is KGHSH and CDR2 LQKENI. Trimming took 1 base from V and 9 from J, leaving 10 bases between them.

The sample holds a few counts of this clone. The V and J genes are TRBV11-3 and TRBJ2-1; 8 bases agree with TRBD2. The CDR3 is made up of 17 amino acids. The germline V gene has CDR1 SGHNT and CDR2 YENEEA. V was pared by 1 base and J by 6 bases, with 11 bases of the junction left unmatched. In nucleotides, the CDR3 is TGTGCCAGCAGCTTAGTAGGCGGGAGGATACTAAGCAATGAGCAGTTCTTC. Protein: CASSLVGGRILSNEQFF.